A single sample is the source of the 29 T cell receptor beta chains below, sequenced in a study of T cell responses to AZD1222 COVID-19 vaccine. The protocol was immunoSEQ multiplex PCR, while the TCRdb copy is restricted to in-frame clones and leaves out a portion. The sample includes 150,000 or so clones, approximately 90% of them seen just once. The sequenced sample was peripheral blood, obtained on day 0 of AZD1222 vaccination. These receptors were taken from an adult in good health.

The genes are TRBV11-2 and TRBJ2-2; D unclear. Deletions cut 1 base from V and 6 bases from J, with 9 bases between. CDR1 SGHAT and CDR2 FQNNGV come from the germline V gene. The CDR3 has 14 residues. As DNA, the CDR3 is TGTGCCAGCAGCTTAGTATCTCCTCCCGGGGAGCTGTTTTTT. Amino acids: CASSLVSPPGELFF.

The chain recombines TRBV5-6 with TRBJ1-4, with a possible D match to TRBD1 (5 bases). Trimming removed 4 bases from V and 7 bases from J, with 17 bases in between. This CDR3 is built from 15 residues. Germline values: CDR1 SGHDT, CDR2 YYEEEE. CDR3 sequence reads: CASSQYGGVVEKLFF. The CDR3 DNA follows: TGTGCCAGCAGCCAGTACGGGGGTGTCGTTGAAAAACTGTTTTTT.

The V gene is TRBV2, the J gene TRBJ2-7; maybe TRBD2 (5 bases). The germline V gene encodes CDR1 SNHLY and CDR2 FYNNEI. Trimming removed 3 bases at V and 4 bases at J, with 10 bases between. The CDR3 consists of 13 residues. CDR3 nucleotide sequence: TGTGCCAGCAGTGACGGGGTGAGGTACGAGCAGTACTTC. Amino acid sequence: CASSDGVRYEQYF.

This chain connects TRBV6-1 to TRBJ1-1; 8 nucleotides match TRBD1. The CDR3 runs to 16 residues. Trimming cost V 3 bases and J 4 bases; bases outside gene matches: 10. CDR1 is MNHNS, CDR2 SASEGT, per germline. The CDR3: CASSDRTGIFFTEAFF. The CDR3 DNA follows: TGTGCCAGCAGTGATAGGACAGGGATTTTCTTCACTGAAGCTTTCTTT.

This clone was seen a single time. The chain links TRBV19 to TRBJ2-5, with D perhaps matching TRBD1 (5 bases). CDR1 LNHDA and CDR2 SQIVND come from the germline V gene (reference sequence). The CDR3 spans 13 residues. Trimming removed 8 bases at V and 4 bases at J, with 14 bases between. CDR3 nucleotide sequence: TGTGCCAGTCACCCAGGGATGGGAGAGACCCAGTACTTC. It is translated as CASHPGMGETQYF.

This chain joins TRBV3-1 (or the pseudogene TRBV3-2) and TRBJ1-1, with D tentatively TRBD1 (5 bases). The CDR3 runs 16 residues. V dropped 4 bases and J dropped 2 bases, with 17 bases sitting between them. From germline, CDR1 is LGHDT and CDR2 YNNKEL (reference sequence). CDR3 bases: TGTGCCAGCAGCCGGGGGGGGGAACTCCCCAACACTGAAGCTTTCTTT. This encodes CASSRGGELPNTEAFF.

The chain has TRBV5-1 and TRBJ1-2, with 7 nucleotides matching TRBD1. Looked up from germline, CDR1 is SGHRS and CDR2 is YFSETQ. Trimming cost V 0 bases and J 7 bases; bases outside gene matches: 12. The CDR3 length is 16 residues. The DNA for the CDR3 is TGCGCCAGCAGCTTGGGAGGGGGCCCCCGGGCGTCTGGCTACACCTTC. Its translation is CASSLGGGPRASGYTF. Complete variable domain (other parts from reference TRBV5-1 and TRBJ1-2): KAGVTQTPRYLIKTRGQQVTLSCSPISGHRSVSWYQQTPGQGLQFLFEYFSETQRNKGNFPGRFSGRQFSNSRSEMNVSTLELGDSALYLCASSLGGGPRASGYTFGSGTRLTVV.

The V gene is TRBV6-5, the J gene TRBJ1-1; tentatively, D is TRBD1 (5 bases). The ends were cut back, 7 bases at V and 9 bases at J, with 21 bases in the middle. Per germline, CDR1 MNHEY and CDR2 SVGAGI. The length of the CDR3 is 14 residues. DNA of the CDR3: TGTGCCAGCACCCCCATCAGAGGGGTGGGTAAAGCTTTCTTT. Its protein is CASTPIRGVGKAFF.

The CDR3 sequence: CASSLVVNQPQHF. CDR3 coding DNA: TGTGCCAGCAGTTTAGTCGTCAATCAGCCCCAGCATTTT. The genes are TRBV27 and TRBJ1-5; D ambiguous. The CDR3 sequence is 13 residues long. Germline CDR1 reads MNHEY; CDR2 reads SMNVEV (reference sequence). Trimming took off 2 bases at V and 3 bases at J, with 5 bases between the two ends.

J is TRBJ2-7 and V is TRBV18; D not certain. Looked up from germline, CDR1 is KGHSH and CDR2 is LQKENI. The CDR3 is made up of 12 amino acids. The V and J ends lost 1 base and 6 bases respectively, with 7 bases between them. The CDR3 DNA reads TGTGCCAGCTCACCACGGGTCGGCGAGCAGTACTTC. This codes for CASSPRVGEQYF.

The chain carries TRBV25-1 and TRBJ2-1; a weak D match, TRBD1 (6 bases). CDR3 length: 16 residues. Germline CDR1 MGHDK, CDR2 SYGVNS. V was pared by 2 bases and J by 0 bases, with 11 bases between. The CDR3 loop reads CASSELTGSSYNEQFF. The CDR3 DNA is TGTGCCAGCAGTGAACTTACAGGGAGCTCCTACAATGAGCAGTTCTTC.

The chain has TRBV20-1 and TRBJ1-1, with a tentative D call TRBD1 (5 bases). The CDR3 has 11 residues. Trimming took off 4 bases at V and 8 bases at J, with 11 bases between the two ends. Germline V gene sequence: CDR1 DFQATT, CDR2 SNEGSKA (reference sequence). CDR3: CSATPRGEAFF. CDR3 nucleotides: TGCAGTGCTACCCCCCGGGGGGAAGCTTTCTTT.

The rearrangement links TRBV28 to TRBJ2-6; D uncertain. V was trimmed by 2 bases and J by 0 bases, leaving 8 bases between them. The CDR3 totals 16 residues. CDR1 is MDHEN and CDR2 is SYDVKM in the germline V gene. The CDR3 nucleotides are TGTGCCAGCAGTTTAACACCAAGCTCTGGGGCCAACGTCCTGACTTTC. This sequence encodes CASSLTPSSGANVLTF.

The chain has TRBV18 and TRBJ1-6, with 9 bases fitting TRBD1. The CDR3 is 15 amino acids. Germline V CDR1 and CDR2: KGHSH, LQKENI. The V gene end was trimmed by 3 bases and the J gene end by 8 bases; junction bases not matched to a gene: 5. The CDR3 region is CASSPAGQGHSPLHF. The DNA of the CDR3 is TGTGCCAGCTCACCGGCGGGACAGGGTCATTCACCCCTCCACTTT. The full variable domain, with the rest looked up from reference TRBV18 and TRBJ1-6, is NAGVMQNPRHLVRRRGQEARLRCSPMKGHSHVYWYRQLPEEGLKFMVYLQKENIIDESGMPKERFSAEFPKEGPSILRIQQVVRGDSAAYFCASSPAGQGHSPLHFGNGTRLTVT.

This clone was detected only once. This sequence joins TRBV2 and TRBJ1-2; unclear D gene. The CDR3 loop spans 13 amino acids. V was trimmed by 3 bases and J by 1 base, leaving 6 bases between them. Germline values: CDR1 SNHLY, CDR2 FYNNEI. CDR3: CASSDGGNYGYTF. In nucleotides, the CDR3 is TGTGCCAGCAGTGATGGCGGTAACTATGGCTACACCTTC.

The chain links TRBV3-1 (or the pseudogene TRBV3-2) to TRBJ1-1, with D possibly matching TRBD1 (6 bases). Germline CDR1 is LGHDT and CDR2 is YNNKEL (reference sequence). The V gene lost 0 bases and the J gene lost 5 bases, with 16 bases spanning the gap. The CDR3 consists of 16 residues. The CDR3 DNA reads TGTGCCAGCAGCCAAGAACAGGGCGGGTGGGGTACTGAAGCTTTCTTT. Translating it yields CASSQEQGGWGTEAFF.

V and J are TRBV10-3 and TRBJ2-5; D gene unclear. This CDR3 has 12 residues. The germline V gene has CDR1 ENHRY and CDR2 SYGVKD. The V gene lost 1 base and the J gene lost 1 base, with 1 base spanning the gap. The CDR3 is CAISEFQETQYF. CDR3 nucleotides: TGTGCCATCAGTGAGTTCCAAGAGACCCAGTACTTC.

A few counts support this clone. The rearrangement links TRBV27 to TRBJ2-2; D remains ambiguous. Germline assignment: CDR1 MNHEY and CDR2 SMNVEV (reference sequence). The length of the CDR3 is 17 residues. V lost 5 bases and J lost 4, with 20 bases in between. The CDR3, as DNA: TGTGCCAGCAGTCGGATTTCGGGTGGGTTCAGCACCGGGGAGCTGTTTTTT. Encoded protein: CASSRISGGFSTGELFF.

This clone appeared once. The genes are TRBV30 and TRBJ1-1; no clear D. Germline-derived CDR1 and CDR2 are GTSNPN and SVGIG (reference sequence). This CDR3 contains 16 residues. Trimming shortened V by 0 bases and J by 8 bases, and 22 bases separated the two germline ends. CDR3: CAWSVGGNLGGREAFF. As DNA, the CDR3 is TGTGCCTGGAGTGTGGGAGGGAACCTGGGCGGGCGCGAAGCTTTCTTT.

The chain recombines TRBV18 with TRBJ1-2; TRBD1 aligns across 7 bases. Looked up from germline, CDR1 is KGHSH and CDR2 is LQKENI. The ends lost 6 bases at V and 7 bases at J; junction bases unmatched: 8. This CDR3 has 13 residues. The CDR3 sequence is CASSPDTGAGYTF. As DNA, the CDR3 is TGTGCCAGCTCGCCAGACACAGGGGCTGGCTACACCTTC.

The rearrangement uses TRBV7-2 and TRBJ2-1; 7 bases match TRBD2. CDR1 is SGHTA, CDR2 FQGNSA, per germline. This CDR3 has 17 residues. V lost 8 bases, J lost 4 bases, and 17 bases stayed unmatched. As DNA, the CDR3 is TGTGCCAGCTCCCCTCCCCCCGGCGGGGGAGGTTACAATGAGCAGTTCTTC. As protein: CASSPPPGGGGYNEQFF.

The gene calls are TRBV5-1 and TRBJ1-3, with a possible D match to TRBD1 (5 bases). CDR3 length: 16 amino acids. Per the germline V gene, CDR1 is SGHRS and CDR2 is YFSETQ. V dropped 1 base and J dropped 0 bases, with 11 bases sitting between them. CDR3 amino acids: CASSLRGRNSGNTIYF. CDR3 nucleotide sequence: TGCGCCAGCAGCTTGAGGGGCAGGAACTCTGGAAACACCATATATTTT. Drawing the rest from reference TRBV5-1 and TRBJ1-3, the complete variable domain is KAGVTQTPRYLIKTRGQQVTLSCSPISGHRSVSWYQQTPGQGLQFLFEYFSETQRNKGNFPGRFSGRQFSNSRSEMNVSTLELGDSALYLCASSLRGRNSGNTIYFGEGSWLTVV.

The gene calls are TRBV4-1 and TRBJ1-3; 7 positions match TRBD1. Germline-derived CDR1 and CDR2 are MGHRA and YSYEKL. Unmatched junction bases numbered 8, after V lost 3 bases and J lost 6 bases. The CDR3 loop spans 15 amino acids. In DNA, the CDR3 is TGCGCCAGCAGCCAGGAGGGGGCCACTCCAAACACCATATATTTT. Translation gives CASSQEGATPNTIYF.

The rearrangement uses TRBV3-1 (or the pseudogene TRBV3-2) and TRBJ2-5; 7 nucleotides align to TRBD1. With V trimmed by 3 bases and J by 7 bases, 8 bases remained unmatched. CDR3 size: 14 residues. Germline V lookup: CDR1 LGHDT, CDR2 YNNKEL (reference sequence). CDR3 sequence reads: CASSHETGLRTQYF. The CDR3 nucleotides read TGTGCCAGCAGCCATGAGACAGGGCTCCGGACCCAGTACTTC.

V gene TRBV9 combines with J gene TRBJ1-1; possibly TRBD1 for D (6 bases). Germline V gene data show CDR1 as SGDLS and CDR2 as YYNGEE. The CDR3 loop spans 14 amino acids. Trimming took off 3 bases at V and 2 bases at J, with 11 bases between the two ends. The CDR3 region has the DNA TGTGCCAGCAGCGCCCGACAGGAAAACACTGAAGCTTTCTTT. Translating gives CASSARQENTEAFF.

The chain combines TRBV19 with TRBJ1-3; TRBD1 might be the D (6 bases). The V and J ends lost 6 bases and 3 bases respectively, with 15 bases between them. The CDR3 runs to 15 residues. The germline V gene has CDR1 LNHDA and CDR2 SQIVND (reference sequence). The CDR3 loop is CASSPRTARGNTIYF. Written as DNA, the CDR3 is TGTGCCAGTAGCCCAAGGACAGCGCGTGGAAACACCATATATTTT. Full variable domain (outside the CDR3, taken from reference TRBV19 and TRBJ1-3): DGGITQSPKYLFRKEGQNVTLSCEQNLNHDAMYWYRQDPGQGLRLIYYSQIVNDFQKGDIAEGYSVSREKKESFPLTVTSAQKNPTAFYLCASSPRTARGNTIYFGEGSWLTVV.

The V gene is TRBV2, the J gene TRBJ2-3; 14 nucleotides align to TRBD2. The V and J ends lost 0 bases and 9 bases, in that order; junction bases with no gene match: 5. CDR3 length equals 16 residues. Germline V gene lookup returns CDR1 SNHLY and CDR2 FYNNEI. The DNA of the CDR3 is TGTGCCAGCAGTGAAGCGAGGACTAGCGGGGGGTCAACGCAGTATTTT. Protein product: CASSEARTSGGSTQYF.

This chain uses TRBV11-3 with TRBJ2-2, with a weak D call TRBD2 (6 bases). Between the trimmed V and J ends, which lost 1 base and 4 bases, there was a span of 7 bases. Per germline, CDR1 SGHNT and CDR2 YENEEA. The CDR3 length is 14 residues. The CDR3 region is CASSLAGVTGELFF. In DNA form, the CDR3 reads TGTGCCAGCAGCTTAGCGGGGGTCACCGGGGAGCTGTTTTTT.

The V gene is TRBV4-3, the J gene TRBJ1-2; TRBD1 might be the D (6 bases). The CDR3 is 14 residues long. With 4 bases removed from V and 4 bases from J, the gap between germline ends came to 13 bases. In germline, CDR1 is LGHNA, CDR2 YSLEER. CDR3 sequence (DNA): TGCGCCAGCAGCCCCGGGGACATCCGCTATGGCTACACCTTC. Encoded protein: CASSPGDIRYGYTF.